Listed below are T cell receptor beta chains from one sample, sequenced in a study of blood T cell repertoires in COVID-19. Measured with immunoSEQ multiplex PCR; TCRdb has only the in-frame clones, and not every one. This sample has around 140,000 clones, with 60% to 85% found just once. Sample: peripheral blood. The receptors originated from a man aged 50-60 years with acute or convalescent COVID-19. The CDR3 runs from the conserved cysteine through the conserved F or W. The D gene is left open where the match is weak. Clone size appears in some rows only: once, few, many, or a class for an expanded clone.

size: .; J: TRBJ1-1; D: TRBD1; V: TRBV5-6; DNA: TGTGCCAGCAGAGGCGGGGGACAGGATATTGAAGCTTTCTTT; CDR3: CASRGGGQDIEAFF
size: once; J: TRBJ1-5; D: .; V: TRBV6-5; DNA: TGTGCCAGCAGTTATTCTGAGACTCGCGAGCCCCAGCATTTT; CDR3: CASSYSETREPQHF
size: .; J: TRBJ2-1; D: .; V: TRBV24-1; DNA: TGTGCCACCAGTGATGCGGACTCCCCCGCCGATGAGCAGTTCTTC; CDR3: CATSDADSPADEQFF
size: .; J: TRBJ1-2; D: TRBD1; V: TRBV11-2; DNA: TGTGCCAGCAGCCCCGGGACAGTTTATGGCTACACCTTC; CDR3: CASSPGTVYGYTF
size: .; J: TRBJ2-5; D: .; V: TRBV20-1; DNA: TGCAGTGCCGTAGCGGAAGAGACCCAGTACTTC; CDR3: CSAVAEETQYF
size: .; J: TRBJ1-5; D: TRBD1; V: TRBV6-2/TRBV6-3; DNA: TGTGCCAGCAGTTACCGAGTGGGACAGGGCGGTATTCAGCCCCAGCATTTT; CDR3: CASSYRVGQGGIQPQHF
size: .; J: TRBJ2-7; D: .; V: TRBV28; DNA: TGTGCCAGCAGTACTACACCCTCCTACGAGCAGTACTTC; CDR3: CASSTTPSYEQYF
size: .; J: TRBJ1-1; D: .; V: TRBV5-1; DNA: TGCGCCAGCAGCTTGGAGGCAGGAGGTATCACTGAAGCTTTCTTT; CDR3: CASSLEAGGITEAFF
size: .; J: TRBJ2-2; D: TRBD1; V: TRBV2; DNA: TGTGCCAGCAGTGATATCAGACAGGGGCCCGGGGAGCTGTTTTTT; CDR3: CASSDIRQGPGELFF
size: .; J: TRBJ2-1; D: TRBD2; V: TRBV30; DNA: TGTGCCTGGAGTGTTGAAGCGGGGTATGAGCAGTTCTTC; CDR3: CAWSVEAGYEQFF
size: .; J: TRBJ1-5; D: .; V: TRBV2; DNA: TGTGCCAGCAGTGAACTAAAGGGAGGGCCCCAGCATTTT; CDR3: CASSELKGGPQHF